This T cell receptor (beta chain) was sequenced in a study of T-cell memory formation after mild COVID-19. Germline V gene data show CDR1 as MGHDK and CDR2 as SYGVNS. The CDR3 has 15 amino acids. The ends were cut back, 1 base at V and 3 bases at J, with 11 bases in the middle. A remark on this clonotype: Antigen: not known.

General observations from the study: Some SARS-CoV-2-responding clones were already detected in memory before infection.

The TCR alpha and TCR beta cDNA libraries, bearing sample barcodes and UMIs, were generated by 5'RACE using constant-segment primers. TCRdb passed the 5' RACE reads through MiXCR, listing each CDR3 protein once. Of nearly 250,000 distinct CDR3 sequences listed, roughly 14% are singletons. The sample consisted of PBMCs or a T cell subset sorted from them (not recorded which). V usage is TRBV25-1 and J usage is TRBJ2-3; possibly TRBD2 for D (6 bases). The clonotype comes from an adult woman who had mild COVID-19 (a few samples of this study predate the infection). Cell type and time point are not known. CDR3 nucleotides: TGTGCCAGCAGTGAATGGGGCGGGAAGACAGATACGCAGTATTTT. As protein: CASSEWGGKTDTQYF.